This T cell receptor (beta chain) was recovered during a study of cytomegalovirus exposure and HLA in healthy donors. Study-level information: Sequencing of some 190 million T cells in an earlier analysis found more than 100 million unique TCR beta sequences. General study results and limits: According to a later analysis, most TCR beta chains associated with CMV appeared HLA-restricted. Among TCR beta chains, those listed as cytomegalovirus-associated numbered approximately 150.

The PCR made use of 60 Vbeta and 13 Jbeta primers. The method was immunoSEQ multiplex PCR; TCRdb's version includes in-frame clones alone and lacks a portion of them. This sample carries some 120,000 clones, about 81% of them seen once, and the ten largest clones take 1.5% to 2%. V was clipped by 6 bases and J by 6 bases; unmatched bases: 7. In germline, CDR1 is WNHNN, CDR2 SYGVQD (reference sequence). This CDR3 has 14 amino acids. Donors in the study were healthy people who gave bone marrow. This clone was found a few times. What it binds is not known. The TCR was taken from a man aged 35 to 55 in good health and CMV-seronegative. Source material: PBMCs. The chain joins TRBV10-1 to TRBJ1-5, with TRBD1 matching over 8 bases. The CDR3 here is CASRDQGAGQPQHF. CDR3 nucleotides: TGCGCCAGCAGGGACCAGGGGGCTGGTCAGCCCCAGCATTTT.